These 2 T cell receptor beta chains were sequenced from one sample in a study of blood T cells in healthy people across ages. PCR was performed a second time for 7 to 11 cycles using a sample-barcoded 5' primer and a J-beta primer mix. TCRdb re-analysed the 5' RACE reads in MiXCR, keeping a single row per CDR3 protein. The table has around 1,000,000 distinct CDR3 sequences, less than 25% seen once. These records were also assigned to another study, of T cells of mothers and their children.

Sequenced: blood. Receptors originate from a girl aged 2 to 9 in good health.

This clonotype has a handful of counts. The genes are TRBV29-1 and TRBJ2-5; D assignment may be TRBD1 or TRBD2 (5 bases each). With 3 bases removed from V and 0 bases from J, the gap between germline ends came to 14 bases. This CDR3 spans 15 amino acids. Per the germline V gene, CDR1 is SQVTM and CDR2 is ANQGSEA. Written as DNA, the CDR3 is TGCAGCGTTGATGTGGGGGAAGGGTACCAAGAGACCCAGTACTTC. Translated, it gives CSVDVGEGYQETQYF.

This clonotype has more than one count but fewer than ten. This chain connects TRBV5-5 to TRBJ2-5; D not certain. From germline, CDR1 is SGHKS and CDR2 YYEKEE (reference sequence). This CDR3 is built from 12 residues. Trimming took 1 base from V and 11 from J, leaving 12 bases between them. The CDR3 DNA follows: TGTGCCAGCAGCTTGTCGACACTACAGCAGTACTTC. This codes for CASSLSTLQQYF.